This TCR beta chain was profiled in a study of T cell changes during pregnancy in multiple sclerosis. J was trimmed by 4 bases and V by 7 bases; bases with no gene match: 13. This CDR3 is 16 amino acids long. The germline gives CDR1 PRHDT, CDR2 FYEKMQ (reference sequence). The table came from immunoSEQ multiplex PCR; TCRdb's copy has only in-frame clones and leaves some out. The table records some 57,000 clones, about 89% of them present only once. This clone was found once. This receptor was identified in a female donor in good health, enrolled as a control in a pregnancy study. This material consisted of CD4+ T cells from peripheral blood mononuclear cells, taken after pregnancy. The chain has TRBV13 and TRBJ1-3, with 7 bases lining up with TRBD1. Here the CDR3 DNA reads TGTGCCAGCAACCCAACAGGGGATAGCGAAGGAAACACCATATATTTT. Encoded protein: CASNPTGDSEGNTIYF.